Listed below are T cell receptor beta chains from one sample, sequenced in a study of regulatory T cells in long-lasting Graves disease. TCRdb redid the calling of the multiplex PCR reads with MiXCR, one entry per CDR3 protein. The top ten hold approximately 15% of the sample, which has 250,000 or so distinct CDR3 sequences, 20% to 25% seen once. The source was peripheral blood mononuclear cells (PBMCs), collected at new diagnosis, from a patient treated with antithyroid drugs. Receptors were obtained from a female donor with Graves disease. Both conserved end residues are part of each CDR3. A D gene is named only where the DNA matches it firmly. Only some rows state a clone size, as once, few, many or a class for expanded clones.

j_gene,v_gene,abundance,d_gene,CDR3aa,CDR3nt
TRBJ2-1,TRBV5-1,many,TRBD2,CASSRSGSSYNEQFF,TGTGCCAGCAGCCGGAGCGGGAGCTCCTACAATGAGCAGTTCTTC
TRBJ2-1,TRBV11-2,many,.,CASSKNTRTDYYEQFF,TGTGCCAGCAGCAAAAATACAAGGACAGATTACTATGAGCAGTTCTTC
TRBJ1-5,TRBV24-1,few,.,CATSDKTGHSNQPQHF,TGTGCCACCAGTGATAAGACAGGTCATAGCAATCAGCCCCAGCATTTT
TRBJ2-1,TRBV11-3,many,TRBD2,CASSLGVAGDNEQFF,TGTGCCAGCAGCTTAGGGGTAGCGGGAGACAATGAGCAGTTCTTC
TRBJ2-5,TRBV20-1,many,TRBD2,CSAKLAGGLETQYF,TGCAGTGCTAAACTAGCGGGGGGGCTAGAGACCCAGTACTTC
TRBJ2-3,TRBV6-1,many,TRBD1,CASRGTVADTQYF,TGTGCCAGCAGGGGGACAGTTGCAGATACGCAGTATTTT
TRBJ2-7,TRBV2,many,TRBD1,CASSGDRGPREQYF,TGTGCCAGCAGTGGAGACAGGGGGCCTCGCGAGCAGTACTTC
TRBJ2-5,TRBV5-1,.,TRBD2,CASSPGTNEETQYF,TGCGCCAGCAGCCCCGGGACTAATGAAGAGACCCAGTACTTC
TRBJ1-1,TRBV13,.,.,CASSREGYEAFF,TGTGCCAGCAGCCGAGAGGGGTATGAAGCTTTCTTT
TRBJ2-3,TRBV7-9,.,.,CASSLGQGDTQYF,TGTGCCAGCAGCTTAGGGCAGGGAGATACGCAGTATTTT
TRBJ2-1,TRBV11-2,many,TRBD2,CASSLSGGGNEQFF,TGTGCCAGCAGCTTGTCGGGCGGGGGGAATGAGCAGTTCTTC
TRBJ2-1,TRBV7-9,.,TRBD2,CASSSRLSGRTYNEQFF,TGTGCCAGCAGCTCTAGACTTAGCGGGAGGACCTACAATGAGCAGTTCTTC
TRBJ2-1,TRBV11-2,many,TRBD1,CASSLEPGGEQFF,TGTGCCAGCAGCTTGGAGCCAGGGGGCGAGCAGTTCTTC
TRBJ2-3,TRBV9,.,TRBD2,CASSELAGFTDTQYF,TGTGCCAGCAGCGAACTAGCGGGGTTCACAGATACGCAGTATTTT
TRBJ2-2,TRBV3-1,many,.,CASSQGERYPKYTGELFF,TGTGCCAGCAGCCAAGGAGAAAGATACCCTAAGTACACCGGGGAGCTGTTTTTT
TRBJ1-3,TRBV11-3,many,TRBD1,CASSDITGGNGNTIYF,TGTGCCAGCAGCGATATTACAGGGGGCAATGGAAACACCATATATTTT
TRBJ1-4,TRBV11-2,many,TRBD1,CASSLDPGQGLEKLFF,TGTGCCAGCAGCTTGGATCCGGGACAGGGTCTCGAAAAACTGTTTTTT
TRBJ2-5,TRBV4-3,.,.,CASSQDTGWGETQYF,TGCGCCAGCAGCCAAGATACGGGGTGGGGGGAGACCCAGTACTTC